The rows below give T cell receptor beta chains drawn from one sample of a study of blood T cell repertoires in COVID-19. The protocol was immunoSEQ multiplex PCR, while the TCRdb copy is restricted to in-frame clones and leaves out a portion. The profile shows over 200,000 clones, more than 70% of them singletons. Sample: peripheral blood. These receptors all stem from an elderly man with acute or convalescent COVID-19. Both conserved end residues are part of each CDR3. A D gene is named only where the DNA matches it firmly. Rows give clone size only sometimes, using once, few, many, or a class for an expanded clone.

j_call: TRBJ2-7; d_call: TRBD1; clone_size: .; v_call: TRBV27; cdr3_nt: TGTGCCAGCAGTTTATCAGGGGGCGGCCCCTACGAGCAGTACTTC; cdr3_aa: CASSLSGGGPYEQYF
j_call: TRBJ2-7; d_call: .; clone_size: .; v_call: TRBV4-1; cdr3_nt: TGCGCCAGCAGCCCCCCGGGACTCGGGGAGCAGTACTTC; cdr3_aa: CASSPPGLGEQYF
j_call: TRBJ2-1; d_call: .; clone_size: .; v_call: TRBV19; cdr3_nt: TGTGCCAGTAGTATCTCGAAGATCAGGTCCTACAATGAGCAGTTCTTC; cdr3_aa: CASSISKIRSYNEQFF
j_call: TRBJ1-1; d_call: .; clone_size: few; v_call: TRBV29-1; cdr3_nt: TGCAGCGCCGTTTTAACTGAAGCTTTCTTT; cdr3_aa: CSAVLTEAFF
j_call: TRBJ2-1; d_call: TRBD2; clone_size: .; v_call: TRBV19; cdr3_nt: TGTGCCAGTAGTGTATTGTCCCCGCGGGGGGGCGATGAGCAGTTCTTC; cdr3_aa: CASSVLSPRGGDEQFF
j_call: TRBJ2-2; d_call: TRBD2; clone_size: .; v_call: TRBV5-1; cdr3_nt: TGCGCCAGCAGCTTGGATCCCAGCGGGGCCACCGGGGAGCTGTTTTTT; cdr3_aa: CASSLDPSGATGELFF
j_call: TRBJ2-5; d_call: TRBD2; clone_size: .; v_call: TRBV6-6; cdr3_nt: TGTGCCAGCAGTTACGCGTCTAGCGGGAGTTTAGTGACCCAGTACTTC; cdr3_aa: CASSYASSGSLVTQYF
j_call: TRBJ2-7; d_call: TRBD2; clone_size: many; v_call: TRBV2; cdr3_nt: TGTGCCAGCAGTGGAGGGCTAGCGGGAATCTACGAGCAGTACTTC; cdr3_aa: CASSGGLAGIYEQYF
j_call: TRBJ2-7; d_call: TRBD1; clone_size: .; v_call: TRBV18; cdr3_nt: TGTGCCAGCTCACCACGGGGGACAGGGGAGTACGAGCAGTACTTC; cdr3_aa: CASSPRGTGEYEQYF
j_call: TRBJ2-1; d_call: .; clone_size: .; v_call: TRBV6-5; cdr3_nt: TGTGCCTTGGGGGCTACCTACAATGAGCAGTTCTTC; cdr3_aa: CALGATYNEQFF
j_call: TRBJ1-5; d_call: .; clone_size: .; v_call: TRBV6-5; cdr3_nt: TGTGCCAGCAGTTACGACAGCACCGATCAGCCCCAGCATTTT; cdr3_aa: CASSYDSTDQPQHF
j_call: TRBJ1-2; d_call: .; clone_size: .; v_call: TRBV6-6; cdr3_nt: TGTGCCAGCAGTCCCCAGGGGCCCTATGGCTACACCTTC; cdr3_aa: CASSPQGPYGYTF
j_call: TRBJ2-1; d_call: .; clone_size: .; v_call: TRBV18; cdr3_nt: TGTGCCAGCTCACCAGTCCTCAATGAGCAGTTCTTC; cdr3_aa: CASSPVLNEQFF
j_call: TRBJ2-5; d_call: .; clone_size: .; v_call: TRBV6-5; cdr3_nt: TGTGCCAGCACACGGCGGGGAGAGACCCAGTACTTC; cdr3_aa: CASTRRGETQYF
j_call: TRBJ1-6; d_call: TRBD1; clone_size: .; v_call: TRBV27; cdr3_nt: TGTGCCAGCAGTTTAATGGGACAGTCAAATTCACCCCTCCACTTT; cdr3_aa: CASSLMGQSNSPLHF
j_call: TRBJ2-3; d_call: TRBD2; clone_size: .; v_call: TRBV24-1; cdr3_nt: TGTGCCACCAGTGACACGACTAGCCCGACAGATACGCAGTATTTT; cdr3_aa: CATSDTTSPTDTQYF
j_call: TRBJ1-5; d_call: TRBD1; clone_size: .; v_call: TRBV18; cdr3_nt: TGTGCCAGCTCACCGGGACAGCCCAATCAGCCCCAGCATTTT; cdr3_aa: CASSPGQPNQPQHF
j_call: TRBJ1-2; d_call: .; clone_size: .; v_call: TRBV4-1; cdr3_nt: TGCGCCAGCAGCCAAGTTGCAGGGTATGGCTACACCTTC; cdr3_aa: CASSQVAGYGYTF
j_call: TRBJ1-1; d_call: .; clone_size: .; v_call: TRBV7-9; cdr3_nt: TGTGCCAGCAGCTTAGTACAGGGTAGGACTGAAGCTTTCTTT; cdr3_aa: CASSLVQGRTEAFF
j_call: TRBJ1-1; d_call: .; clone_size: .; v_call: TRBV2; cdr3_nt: TGTGCCAGCACCCGGTGGAACACTGAAGCTTTCTTT; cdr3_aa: CASTRWNTEAFF
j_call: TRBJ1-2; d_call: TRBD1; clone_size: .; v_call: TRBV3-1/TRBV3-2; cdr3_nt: TGTGCCAGCAGCTTTTCCGGGACAGATAATGGCTACACCTTC; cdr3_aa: CASSFSGTDNGYTF
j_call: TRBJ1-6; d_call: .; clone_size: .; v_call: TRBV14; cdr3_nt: TGTGCCAGCAGCCAAATGGGGGCTCCACCCCTCCACTTT; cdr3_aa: CASSQMGAPPLHF
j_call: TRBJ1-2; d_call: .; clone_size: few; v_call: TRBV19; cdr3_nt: TGTGCCAGTAGTATTGGGCCCTACTATGGCTACACCTTC; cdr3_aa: CASSIGPYYGYTF
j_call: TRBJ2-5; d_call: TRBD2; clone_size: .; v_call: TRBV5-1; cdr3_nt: TGCGCCAGCAGCTTGGGCCCGGGAGGGCTGGAGACCCAGTACTTC; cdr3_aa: CASSLGPGGLETQYF
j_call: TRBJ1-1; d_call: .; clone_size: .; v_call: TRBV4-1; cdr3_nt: TGCGCCAGCAGCCAAGGGAAGGGAGCGAACACTGAAGCTTTCTTT; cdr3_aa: CASSQGKGANTEAFF
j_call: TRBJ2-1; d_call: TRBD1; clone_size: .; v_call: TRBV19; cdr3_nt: TGTGCCAGTAGGGAAATAGGGACAGGGCTCTACAATGAGCAGTTCTTC; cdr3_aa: CASREIGTGLYNEQFF
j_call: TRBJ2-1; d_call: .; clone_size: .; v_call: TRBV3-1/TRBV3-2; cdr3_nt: TGTGCCAGCAGCCAAGCTGTGGGAGCGGGCAATGAGCAGTTCTTC; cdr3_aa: CASSQAVGAGNEQFF
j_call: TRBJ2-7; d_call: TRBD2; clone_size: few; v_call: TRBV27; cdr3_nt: TGTGCCAGCAGTTTATCGATGGGAGGGCCGTACGAGCAGTACTTC; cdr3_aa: CASSLSMGGPYEQYF
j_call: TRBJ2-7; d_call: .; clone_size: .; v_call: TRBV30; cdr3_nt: TGTGCCTGGATGGGGACACCCTACGAGCAGTACTTC; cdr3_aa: CAWMGTPYEQYF
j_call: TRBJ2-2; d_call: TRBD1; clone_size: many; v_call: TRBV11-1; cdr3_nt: TGTGCCAGCAGCTTAGGAGGGACAGGGGTTACCGGGGAGCTGTTTTTT; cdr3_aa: CASSLGGTGVTGELFF
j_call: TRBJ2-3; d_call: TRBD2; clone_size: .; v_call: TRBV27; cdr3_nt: TGTGCCAGCAGTCCCGGGACTAGTTGGGATACGCAGTATTTT; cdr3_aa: CASSPGTSWDTQYF
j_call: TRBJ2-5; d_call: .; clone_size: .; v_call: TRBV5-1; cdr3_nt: TGCGCCAGCAGCTTGCCGGGAGAAGAGACCCAGTACTTC; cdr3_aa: CASSLPGEETQYF
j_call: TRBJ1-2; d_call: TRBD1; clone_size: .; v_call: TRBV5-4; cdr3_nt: TGTGCCAGCAGCTCGACAGGGAACTATGGCTACACCTTC; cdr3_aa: CASSSTGNYGYTF
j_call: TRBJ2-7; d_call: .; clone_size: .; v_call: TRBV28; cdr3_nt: TGTGCCAGCAGTCCCGGGCTAGCCCCCTACGAGCAGTACTTC; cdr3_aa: CASSPGLAPYEQYF
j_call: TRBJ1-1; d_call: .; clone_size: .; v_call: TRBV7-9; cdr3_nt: TGTGCCAGCAGCTTAGGCCCGACAGATGAAGCTTTCTTT; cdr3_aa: CASSLGPTDEAFF
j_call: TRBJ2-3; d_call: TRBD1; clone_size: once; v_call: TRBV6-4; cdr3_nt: TGTGCCAGCAGTGGGGACAGGGGGTCAGATACGCAGTATTTT; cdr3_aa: CASSGDRGSDTQYF
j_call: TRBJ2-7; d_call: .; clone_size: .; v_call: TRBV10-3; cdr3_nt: TGTGCCAGCGGAAGCTCCTACGAGCAGTACTTC; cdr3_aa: CASGSSYEQYF